The sequence of this T cell receptor beta chain was determined in a study of CXCR3-negative and CXCR3-positive naive CD8 T cells. Germline assignment: CDR1 SGDLS and CDR2 YYNGEE. The length of the CDR3 is 14 residues. It was by 5' RACE with UMI labels that the TRB cDNA libraries were prepared. TCRdb re-called the 5' RACE reads; every CDR3 protein appears as one record, without DNA. The sample data list over 70,000 distinct CDR3 sequences. V gene TRBV9 combines with J gene TRBJ2-7. The clonotype comes from a human donor in good health. Some clones in this sample may be carry-over from other donors' samples. The sequencing input was naive CXCR3- CD8+ T cells from blood. As for subset: CD45RO-CCR7+CD27+CD95- naive CD8+ T cells lacking CXCR3 (TNR3-). CDR3 residues: CASSPRLASHEQYF.